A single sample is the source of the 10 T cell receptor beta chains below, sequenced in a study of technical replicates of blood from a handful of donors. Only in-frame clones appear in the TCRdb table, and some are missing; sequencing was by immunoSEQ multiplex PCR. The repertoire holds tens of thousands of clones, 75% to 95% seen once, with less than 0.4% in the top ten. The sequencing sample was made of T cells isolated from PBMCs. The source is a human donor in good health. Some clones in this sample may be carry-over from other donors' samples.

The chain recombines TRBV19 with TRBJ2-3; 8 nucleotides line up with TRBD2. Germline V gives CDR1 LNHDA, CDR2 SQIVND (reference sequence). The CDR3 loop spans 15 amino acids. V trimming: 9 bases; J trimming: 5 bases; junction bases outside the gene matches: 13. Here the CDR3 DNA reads TGTGCCAGCTGGAACTCGGGACTAGGAAAAGATACGCAGTATTTT. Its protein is CASWNSGLGKDTQYF.

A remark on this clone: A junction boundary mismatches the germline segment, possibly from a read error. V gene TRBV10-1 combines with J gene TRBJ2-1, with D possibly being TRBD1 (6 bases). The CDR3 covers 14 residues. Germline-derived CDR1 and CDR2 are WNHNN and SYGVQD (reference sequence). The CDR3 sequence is CASSDGGSDNEQFF. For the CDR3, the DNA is TGCGCCAGCAGTGATGGGGGCTCCGACAATGAGCAGTTCTTC.

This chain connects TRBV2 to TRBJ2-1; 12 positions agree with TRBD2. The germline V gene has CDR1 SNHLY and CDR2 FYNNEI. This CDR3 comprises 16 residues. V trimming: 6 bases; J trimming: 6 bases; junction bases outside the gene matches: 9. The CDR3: CASRESLAGGRNEQFF. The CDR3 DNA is TGTGCCAGCAGAGAATCACTAGCGGGGGGTCGCAATGAGCAGTTCTTC.

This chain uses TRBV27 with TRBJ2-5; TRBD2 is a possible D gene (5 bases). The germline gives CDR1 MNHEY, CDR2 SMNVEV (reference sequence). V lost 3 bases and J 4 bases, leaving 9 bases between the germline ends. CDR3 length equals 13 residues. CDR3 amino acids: CASSFRESETQYF. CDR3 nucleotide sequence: TGTGCCAGCAGTTTTCGGGAATCAGAGACCCAGTACTTC.

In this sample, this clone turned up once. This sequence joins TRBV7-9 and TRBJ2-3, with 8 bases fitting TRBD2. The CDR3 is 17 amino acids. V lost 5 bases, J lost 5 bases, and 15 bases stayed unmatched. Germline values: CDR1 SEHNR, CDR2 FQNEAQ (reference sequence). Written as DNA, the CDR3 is TGTGCCAGCAGCCCACGGGTTAGCGGGACCTCCGGAGATACGCAGTATTTT. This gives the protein CASSPRVSGTSGDTQYF. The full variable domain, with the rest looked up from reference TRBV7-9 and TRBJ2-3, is DTGVSQNPRHKITKRGQNVTFRCDPISEHNRLYWYRQTLGQGPEFLTYFQNEAQLEKSRLLSDRFSAERPKGSFSTLEIQRTEQGDSAMYLCASSPRVSGTSGDTQYFGPGTRLTVL.

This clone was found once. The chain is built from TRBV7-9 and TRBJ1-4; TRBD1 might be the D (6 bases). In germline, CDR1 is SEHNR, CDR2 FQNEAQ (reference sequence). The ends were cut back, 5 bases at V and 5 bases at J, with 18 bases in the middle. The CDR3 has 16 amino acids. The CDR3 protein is CASSATGGQGNEKLFF. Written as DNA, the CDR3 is TGTGCCAGCAGCGCGACCGGGGGGCAGGGAAATGAAAAACTGTTTTTT.

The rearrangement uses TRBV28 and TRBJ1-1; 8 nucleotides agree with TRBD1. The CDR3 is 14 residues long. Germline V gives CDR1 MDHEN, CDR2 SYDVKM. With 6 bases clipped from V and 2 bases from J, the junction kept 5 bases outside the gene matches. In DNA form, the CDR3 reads TGTGCCAGCAGGCTACAGGGGGTAAACACTGAAGCTTTCTTT. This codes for CASRLQGVNTEAFF.

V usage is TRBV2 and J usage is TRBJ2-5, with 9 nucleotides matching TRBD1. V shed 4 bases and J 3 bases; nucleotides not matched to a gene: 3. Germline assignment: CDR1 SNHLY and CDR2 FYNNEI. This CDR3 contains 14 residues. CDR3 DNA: TGTGCCAGCAGTGCATGGACAGGGGAAGAGACCCAGTACTTC. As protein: CASSAWTGEETQYF.

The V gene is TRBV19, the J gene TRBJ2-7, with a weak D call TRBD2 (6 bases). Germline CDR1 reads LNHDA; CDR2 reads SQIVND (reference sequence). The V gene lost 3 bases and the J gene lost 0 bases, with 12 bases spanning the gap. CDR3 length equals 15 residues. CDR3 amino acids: CASSIEGGLSYEQYF. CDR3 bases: TGTGCCAGTAGTATCGAGGGAGGACTCTCCTACGAGCAGTACTTC.

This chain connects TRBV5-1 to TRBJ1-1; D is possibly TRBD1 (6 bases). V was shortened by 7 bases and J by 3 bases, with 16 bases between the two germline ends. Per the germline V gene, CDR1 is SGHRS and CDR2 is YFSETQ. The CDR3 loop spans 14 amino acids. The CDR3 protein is CASFRGAEDTEAFF. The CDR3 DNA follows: TGCGCCAGCTTCCGGGGGGCGGAGGACACTGAAGCTTTCTTT.